This T cell receptor (beta chain) stems from a study of blood T cell repertoires in COVID-19. Adults between roughly 18 and 89 years of age took part from some 25 US areas. The CDR3 runs to 15 residues. Trimming removed 0 bases from V and 7 bases from J, with 13 bases in between. Germline V CDR1 and CDR2: SGHVS, FQNEAQ. Per the authors' pipeline: Reference gene primers were amplified, and this amplification served to estimate nucleated cell counts. Libraries were prepared by immunoSEQ multiplex PCR; TCRdb keeps only in-frame clonotypes and omits some of them. Clonal size and the V and J genes are those of that table, whereas D and trimming came from the DNA. The profile covers about 300,000 clones, with about 85% appearing a single time and 2% to 3% taken by the ten largest. This clone was detected a few times.

The V call is TRBV7-8, the J call TRBJ2-1; maybe TRBD2 (7 bases). The origin of this receptor is a woman aged 45-60 years who had recovered from COVID-19. Sequencing was performed on PBMCs or T cells enriched from blood (not recorded which). In nucleotides, the CDR3 is TGTGCCAGCAGCTTAGCGGGGGGGCCGGGGAATGAGCAGTTCTTC. Residues: CASSLAGGPGNEQFF.